This T cell receptor beta chain is from a study of blood T cell repertoires in COVID-19. Data came from immunoSEQ multiplex PCR; TCRdb stores just in-frame clones and leaves some out. The table includes 80,000 to 100,000 clones, around 88% detected once. Germline V gives CDR1 LNHDA, CDR2 SQIVND (reference sequence). The CDR3 has 15 amino acids. J was trimmed by 5 bases and V by 5 bases; bases with no gene match: 11. V usage is TRBV19 and J usage is TRBJ2-7; 8 positions match TRBD1. This TCR derives from a man in his fifties with COVID-19, enrolled during active disease. The sample taken for sequencing was peripheral blood. The CDR3: CASSDSDRVRDEQYF. CDR3 coding DNA: TGTGCCAGTAGTGACTCGGACAGGGTTCGCGACGAGCAGTACTTC.